This T cell receptor (beta chain) was identified in a study of cytomegalovirus exposure and HLA in healthy donors. Profiled with immunoSEQ multiplex PCR; TCRdb holds only in-frame clones, not every one. The sample has 260,000 or so clones, 88% seen once; the top ten hold approximately 0.94%. Study conclusions and caveats: 164 TCR beta chains were listed as cytomegalovirus-associated.

This CDR3 comprises 13 residues. Germline assignment: CDR1 SGDLS and CDR2 YYNGEE. To note about this clone: Its specificity is not known. At one end the junction does not follow the germline gene, possibly because of a read error.

Source material: PBMCs. The chain combines TRBV9 with TRBJ1-2; tentatively, D is TRBD1 (5 bases). The sequence derives from a woman younger than 30 in good health and CMV-seronegative. CDR3: CASSVATSGDRYF. The CDR3 DNA reads TGTGCCAGCAGCGTGGCAACCTCGGGTGACAGATACTTC.